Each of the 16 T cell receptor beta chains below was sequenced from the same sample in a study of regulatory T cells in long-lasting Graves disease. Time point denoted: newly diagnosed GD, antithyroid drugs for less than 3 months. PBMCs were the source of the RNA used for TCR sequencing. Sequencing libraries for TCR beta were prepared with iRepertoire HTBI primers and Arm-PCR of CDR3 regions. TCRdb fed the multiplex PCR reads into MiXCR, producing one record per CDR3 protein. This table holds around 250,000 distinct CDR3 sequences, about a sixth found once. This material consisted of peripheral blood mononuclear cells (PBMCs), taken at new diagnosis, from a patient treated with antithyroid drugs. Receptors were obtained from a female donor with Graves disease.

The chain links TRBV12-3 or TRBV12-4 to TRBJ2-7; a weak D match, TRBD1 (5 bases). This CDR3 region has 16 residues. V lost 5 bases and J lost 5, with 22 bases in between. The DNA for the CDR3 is TGTGCCAGCAGTGAGGTAATTCAGGGTCGTATCGACGAGCAGTACTTC. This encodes CASSEVIQGRIDEQYF.

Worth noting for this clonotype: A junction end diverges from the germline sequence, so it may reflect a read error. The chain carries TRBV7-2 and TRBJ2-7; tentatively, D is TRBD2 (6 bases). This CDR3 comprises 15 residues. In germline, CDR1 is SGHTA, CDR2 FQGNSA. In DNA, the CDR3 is TGCGCCAGCAGCCAAGGGACTCTGTCGACCTACGAGCAGTACTTC. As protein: CASSQGTLSTYEQYF.

This CDR3 reads CASSAATGLDTQYF. The CDR3 coding sequence is TGTGCCAGCAGCGCAGCGACAGGGTTGGATACGCAGTATTTT. V is TRBV11-2 and J is TRBJ2-3; 7 bases agree with TRBD1. CDR1 is SGHAT, CDR2 FQNNGV, per germline. CDR3 length: 14 amino acids. V shed 5 bases and J 6 bases; nucleotides not matched to a gene: 8.

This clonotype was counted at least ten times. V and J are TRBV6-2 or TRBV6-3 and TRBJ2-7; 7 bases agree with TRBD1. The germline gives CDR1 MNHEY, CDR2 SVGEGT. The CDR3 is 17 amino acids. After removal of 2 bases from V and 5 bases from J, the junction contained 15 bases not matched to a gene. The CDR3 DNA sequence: TGTGCCAGCAGTTACGGTTGGACAGGTCAAGCAGTTGACGAGCAGTACTTC. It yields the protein CASSYGWTGQAVDEQYF.

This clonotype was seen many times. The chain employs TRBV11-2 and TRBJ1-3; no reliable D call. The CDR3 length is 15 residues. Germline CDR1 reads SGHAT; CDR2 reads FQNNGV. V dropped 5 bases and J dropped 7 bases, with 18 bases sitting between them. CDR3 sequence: CASSTMTWDKNTIYF. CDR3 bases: TGTGCCAGCAGCACCATGACTTGGGATAAGAACACCATATATTTT.

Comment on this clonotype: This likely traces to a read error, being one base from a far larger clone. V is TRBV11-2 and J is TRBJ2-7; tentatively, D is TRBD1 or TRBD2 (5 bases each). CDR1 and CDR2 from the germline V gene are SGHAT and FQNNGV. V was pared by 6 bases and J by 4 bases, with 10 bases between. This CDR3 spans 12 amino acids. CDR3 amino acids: CASSMGEYEQYF. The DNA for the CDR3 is TGTGCCAGCAGTATGGGGGAATACGAGCAGTACTTC.

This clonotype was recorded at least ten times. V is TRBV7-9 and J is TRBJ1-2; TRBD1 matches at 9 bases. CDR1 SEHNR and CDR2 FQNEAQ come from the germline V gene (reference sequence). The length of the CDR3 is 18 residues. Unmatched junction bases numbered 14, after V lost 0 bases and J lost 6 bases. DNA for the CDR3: TGTGCCAGCAGCTTAGCCCGTCTCCCCCGACGGACAGGGGATGGCTACACCTTC. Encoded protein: CASSLARLPRRTGDGYTF. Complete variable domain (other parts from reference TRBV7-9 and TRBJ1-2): DTGVSQNPRHKITKRGQNVTFRCDPISEHNRLYWYRQTLGQGPEFLTYFQNEAQLEKSRLLSDRFSAERPKGSFSTLEIQRTEQGDSAMYLCASSLARLPRRTGDGYTFGSGTRLTVV.

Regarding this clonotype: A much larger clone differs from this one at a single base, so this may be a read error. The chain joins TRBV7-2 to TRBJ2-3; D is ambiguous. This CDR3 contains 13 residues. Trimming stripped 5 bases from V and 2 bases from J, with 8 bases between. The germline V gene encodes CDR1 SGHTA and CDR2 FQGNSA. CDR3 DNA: TGTGCCAGCAGCCGGGCCGACACAGATACGCAGTATTTT. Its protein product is CASSRADTDTQYF.

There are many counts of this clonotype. The CDR3 DNA reads as TGTGCCAGCTCACCTCAAACAGGGTTGGGAGATGGCTACACCTTC. The encoded protein is CASSPQTGLGDGYTF. The V call is TRBV18, the J call TRBJ1-2; D might be TRBD1 (6 bases). The CDR3 is made up of 15 amino acids. Trimming removed 3 bases from V and 6 bases from J, with 17 bases in between. Germline V lookup: CDR1 KGHSH, CDR2 LQKENI.

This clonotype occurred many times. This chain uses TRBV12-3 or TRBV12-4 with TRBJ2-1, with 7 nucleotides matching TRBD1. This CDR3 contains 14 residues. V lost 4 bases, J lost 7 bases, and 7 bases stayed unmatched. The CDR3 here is CASSYIDRDNEQFF. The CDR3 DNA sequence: TGTGCCAGCAGTTACATCGACAGGGATAATGAGCAGTTCTTC.

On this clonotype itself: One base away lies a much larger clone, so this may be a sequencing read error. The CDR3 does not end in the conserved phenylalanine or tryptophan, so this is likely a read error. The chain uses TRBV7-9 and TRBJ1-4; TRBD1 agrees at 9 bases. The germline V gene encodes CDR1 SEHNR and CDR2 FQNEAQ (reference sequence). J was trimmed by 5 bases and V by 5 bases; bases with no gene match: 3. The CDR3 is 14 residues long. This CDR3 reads CASSAGTGNEKLFS. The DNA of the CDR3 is TGTGCCAGCAGCGCCGGGACAGGGAATGAAAAACTGTTTTCT.

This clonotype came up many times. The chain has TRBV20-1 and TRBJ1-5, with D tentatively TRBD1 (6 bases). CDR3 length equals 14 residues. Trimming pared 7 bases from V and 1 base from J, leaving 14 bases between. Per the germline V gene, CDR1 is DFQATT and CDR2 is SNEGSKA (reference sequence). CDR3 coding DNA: TGCAGTGTCGGGACAACGGGAAGCAATCAGCCCCAGCATTTT. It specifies CSVGTTGSNQPQHF.

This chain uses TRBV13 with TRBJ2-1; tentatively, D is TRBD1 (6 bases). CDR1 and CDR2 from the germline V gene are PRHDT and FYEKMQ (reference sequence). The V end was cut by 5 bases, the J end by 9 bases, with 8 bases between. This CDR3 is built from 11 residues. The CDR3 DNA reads TGTGCCAGCAGCGCACAGGGTGAGCAGTTCTTC. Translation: CASSAQGEQFF.

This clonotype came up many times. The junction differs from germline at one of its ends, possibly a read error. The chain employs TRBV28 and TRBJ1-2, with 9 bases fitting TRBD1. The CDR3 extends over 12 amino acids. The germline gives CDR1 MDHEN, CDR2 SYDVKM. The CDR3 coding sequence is TGTGCCAGCAGCCGGGACAGGGAGGCCCGGGGCTTC. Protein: CASSRDREARGF.

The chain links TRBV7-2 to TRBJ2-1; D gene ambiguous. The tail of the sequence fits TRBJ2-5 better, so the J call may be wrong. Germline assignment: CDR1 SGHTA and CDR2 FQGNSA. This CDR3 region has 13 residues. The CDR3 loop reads CASSEIEQETQYF. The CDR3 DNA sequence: TGTGCCAGCAGTGAAATAGAGCAAGAGACCCAGTACTTC.

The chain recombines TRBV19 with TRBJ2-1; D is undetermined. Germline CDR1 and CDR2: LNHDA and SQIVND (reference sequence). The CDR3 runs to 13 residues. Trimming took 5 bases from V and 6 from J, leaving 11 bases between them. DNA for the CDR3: TGTGCCAGTAGTGGGTGCACCGCCAATGAGCAGTTCTTC. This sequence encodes CASSGCTANEQFF.